The present entry profiles one T cell receptor (beta chain) with its context. Its antigen is unknown. These data come from a study of early stage breast cancer tumors. Background on the study: Each sample averaged approximately 9.7-fold read coverage.

Study-level results: Commonly generated sequences made up most enriched TCRB sequences shared between patients. Tumors had 2 to 3-fold higher T cell density than normal breast.

Each sample had two DNA replicates, 0.5 to 0.65 ug blood or roughly 1.4 ug tissue. Sequencing used immunoSEQ multiplex PCR; TCRdb keeps in-frame clones, though not all of them. In the table there are around 51,000 clones, approximately 78% of which are singletons. Sequenced: blood. The sequence was collected from a person aged 35 to 50 with breast cancer.

The CDR3, as DNA: TGTGCCAGCAGCTTTTACGGTCGGGATACCGGAGAAGCTTTCTTT. Amino acids: CASSFYGRDTGEAFF. The rearrangement links TRBV7-9 to TRBJ1-1, with D unclear. CDR1 SEHNR and CDR2 FQNEAQ come from the germline V gene (reference sequence). Trimming removed 3 bases at V and 8 bases at J, with 19 bases between. The CDR3 length is 15 residues.